Below are 16 T cell receptor beta chains sequenced from a single sample in a study of identical twins. Using its own MiXCR run on the 5' RACE reads, TCRdb lists one record per CDR3 protein. In the table there are about 890,000 distinct CDR3 sequences, around 12% of which are singletons. The same specimen was also included in a second study, on yellow fever vaccine responses in identical twins.

Specimen: PBMCs. Every receptor here comes from a woman aged 18-35 years in good health.

The chain uses TRBV9 and TRBJ2-5; the D gene is possibly TRBD2 (5 bases). The V end lost 0 bases, the J end lost 2 bases, and 14 bases lay between the germline ends. Per germline, CDR1 SGDLS and CDR2 YYNGEE. This CDR3 contains 16 residues. The CDR3 protein is CASSVGTQPGQETQYF. In nucleotides, the CDR3 is TGTGCCAGCAGCGTAGGGACTCAACCGGGGCAAGAGACCCAGTACTTC.

This clonotype was picked up a small number of times. This sequence joins TRBV29-1 and TRBJ2-2; the match to TRBD1 covers 8 bases. CDR3 length equals 17 residues. From germline, CDR1 is SQVTM and CDR2 ANQGSEA. After removal of 1 base from V and 4 bases from J, the junction contained 11 bases not matched to a gene. The CDR3 coding sequence is TGCAGCGTTGAAGTGGGTAGCAGGGGGCTCTCCACCGGGGAGCTGTTTTTT. Its translation: CSVEVGSRGLSTGELFF.

The sample holds many counts of this clonotype. This chain joins TRBV7-3 and TRBJ2-1; TRBD2 matches at 7 bases. V lost 2 bases, J lost 2 bases, and 3 bases stayed unmatched. The CDR3 contains 15 residues. Germline V gene sequence: CDR1 SGHTA, CDR2 FQGTGA. The CDR3, as DNA: TGTGCCAGCAGCTTATTGGGGGGGACCTACAATGAGCAGTTCTTC. Translating gives CASSLLGGTYNEQFF.

This clonotype was seen a handful of times. This sequence joins TRBV10-3 and TRBJ2-2; D may be TRBD2 (5 bases). This CDR3 is 14 amino acids long. The germline CDR1 and CDR2 sequences are ENHRY and SYGVKD. Trimming took 2 bases from V and 4 from J, leaving 8 bases between them. CDR3 DNA: TGTGCCATCAGTGAGGCGGGTCTCACCGGGGAGCTGTTTTTT. It encodes CAISEAGLTGELFF.

This clonotype was seen more than once but under ten times. The CDR3 sequence is CASNQGNTEAFF. Here the CDR3 DNA reads TGTGCCAGCAATCAGGGGAACACTGAAGCTTTCTTT. This chain links TRBV12-3 or TRBV12-4 with TRBJ1-1, with D possibly TRBD1 on 5 matching bases. With 7 bases removed from V and 1 base from J, the gap between germline ends came to 7 bases. The CDR3 is 12 residues long.

The gene calls are TRBV7-9 and TRBJ2-1, with no clear D. CDR3 length: 15 amino acids. Between the trimmed V and J ends, which lost 3 bases and 3 bases, there was a span of 12 bases. The V gene's germline CDR1 is SEHNR and CDR2 FQNEAQ (reference sequence). Written as DNA, the CDR3 is TGTGCCAGCAGCTTCCCGGGCCAAGTCTACAATGAGCAGTTCTTC. Its protein product is CASSFPGQVYNEQFF.

The V call is TRBV20-1, the J call TRBJ2-3; D is possibly TRBD1 (5 bases). This CDR3 comprises 14 residues. V lost 3 bases and J 0 bases, leaving 10 bases between the germline ends. Germline V lookup: CDR1 DFQATT, CDR2 SNEGSKA (reference sequence). CDR3 sequence reads: CSASSGASTDTQYF. The CDR3, as DNA: TGCAGTGCTAGTTCTGGGGCTAGCACAGATACGCAGTATTTT.

This clonotype was recorded a few times. The chain couples TRBV7-7 to TRBJ2-5; 9 bases are shared with TRBD2. CDR3 length: 19 amino acids. Trimming at V came to 1 base and at J to 2 bases, leaving 14 bases not matched to a gene. Germline CDR1 reads SSHAT; CDR2 reads FNYEAQ (reference sequence). The CDR3 coding sequence is TGTGCCAGCAGCTTAGGGGGGACTAGCTCTCTAGCCGGTCAAGAGACCCAGTACTTC. Amino acids: CASSLGGTSSLAGQETQYF.

A few counts support this clonotype. The chain couples TRBV9 to TRBJ2-1; D may be TRBD1 (6 bases). Looked up from germline, CDR1 is SGDLS and CDR2 is YYNGEE. The CDR3 loop spans 13 amino acids. V lost 2 bases and J lost 9, with 12 bases in between. DNA of the CDR3: TGTGCCAGCAGCGTCACAGGGTATGCTGAGCAGTTCTTC. It codes for CASSVTGYAEQFF.

A few counts support this clonotype. The chain joins TRBV11-2 to TRBJ2-1, with D perhaps TRBD2 (6 bases). The V end lost 8 bases, the J end lost 8 bases, and 16 bases lay between the germline ends. The CDR3 extends over 13 amino acids. Germline values: CDR1 SGHAT, CDR2 FQNNGV. CDR3 DNA sequence: TGTGCCAGCCAAGCGGGCCCCTGGGATGAGCAGTTCTTC. Its protein product is CASQAGPWDEQFF.

A few counts support this clonotype. The chain has TRBV7-9 and TRBJ2-7; 8 bases agree with TRBD1. The ends lost 7 bases at V and 3 bases at J; junction bases unmatched: 5. Germline CDR1 and CDR2: SEHNR and FQNEAQ (reference sequence). The CDR3 runs 13 residues. As DNA, the CDR3 is TGTGCCAGCATGACAGGGGCGGACTACGAGCAGTACTTC. Translating gives CASMTGADYEQYF.

The chain links TRBV4-1 to TRBJ1-1, with 7 bases lining up with TRBD1. This CDR3 is built from 15 residues. Germline loops: CDR1 MGHRA, CDR2 YSYEKL. Trimming at V came to 0 bases and at J to 7 bases, leaving 8 bases not matched to a gene. DNA for the CDR3: TGCGCCAGCAGCCAAGAATGGGACAGCCTGATTGAAGCTTTCTTT. Protein: CASSQEWDSLIEAFF.

This clonotype was seen only a few times. The chain couples TRBV28 to TRBJ2-7; no clear D gene. The CDR3 length is 14 residues. Germline loops: CDR1 MDHEN, CDR2 SYDVKM. V was pared by 2 bases and J by 3 bases, with 11 bases between. CDR3 nucleotide sequence: TGTGCCAGCAGTTTACGGCGGAACTTCTACGAGCAGTACTTC. This gives the protein CASSLRRNFYEQYF.

This clonotype was seen more than once but under ten times. This sequence joins TRBV20-1 and TRBJ2-7; 9 bases are a match to TRBD2. V trimming: 5 bases; J trimming: 0 bases; junction bases outside the gene matches: 5. The CDR3 contains 14 residues. Germline CDR1 and CDR2: DFQATT and SNEGSKA (reference sequence). CDR3 sequence (DNA): TGCAGTGCTTGGGGTAGCGGGGGCTCCTACGAGCAGTACGTC. Residues: CSAWGSGGSYEQYV.

There are a few counts of this clonotype. This CDR3 is CASSRDRGYSPQHF. For the CDR3, the DNA is TGTGCCAGCAGCAGGGACAGAGGATATTCTCCCCAGCATTTT. This rearrangement joins TRBV28 to TRBJ1-5, with 7 bases matching TRBD1. The CDR3 totals 14 residues. The J segment lost 10 bases and the V segment lost 6 bases, leaving 12 bases of the junction unmatched. Germline loops: CDR1 MDHEN, CDR2 SYDVKM.

The rearrangement joins TRBV10-1 to TRBJ2-1; 9 bases match TRBD2. The germline V gene has CDR1 WNHNN and CDR2 SYGVQD (reference sequence). The CDR3 contains 16 residues. The V segment lost 2 bases and the J segment 1 base; nucleotides outside the gene matches: 3. CDR3 sequence reads: CASSEGAGGSYNEQFF. For the CDR3, the DNA is TGCGCCAGCAGTGAGGGGGCGGGGGGGTCCTACAATGAGCAGTTCTTC.